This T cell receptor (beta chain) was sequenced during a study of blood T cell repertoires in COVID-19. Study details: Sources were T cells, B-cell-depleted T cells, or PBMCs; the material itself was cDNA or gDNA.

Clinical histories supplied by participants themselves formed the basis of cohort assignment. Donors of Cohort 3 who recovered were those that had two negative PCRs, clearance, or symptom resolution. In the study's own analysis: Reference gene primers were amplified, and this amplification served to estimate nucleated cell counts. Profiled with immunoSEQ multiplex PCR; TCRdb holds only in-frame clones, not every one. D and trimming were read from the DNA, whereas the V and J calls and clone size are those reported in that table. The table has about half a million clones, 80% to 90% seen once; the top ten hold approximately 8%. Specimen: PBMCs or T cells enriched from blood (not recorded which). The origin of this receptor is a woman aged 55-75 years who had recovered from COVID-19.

The CDR3 sequence: CASSSISRDRGSTGELFF. CDR3 nucleotides: TGTGCCAGCAGCTCTATCAGCCGGGACAGGGGGAGCACCGGGGAGCTGTTTTTT. The rearrangement joins TRBV7-8 to TRBJ2-2, with 11 bases identical to TRBD1. The CDR3 contains 18 residues. Losses at the gene ends were 4 bases for V and 4 bases for J; bases not matched to a gene: 11. Germline CDR1 reads SGHVS; CDR2 reads FQNEAQ.